The 3 T cell receptor beta chains listed next were all sequenced from one sample in a study of molecular identifiers for immune sequencing clone quantification. TCRdb ran MiXCR on the PCR reads and lists one entry per CDR3 protein. Of about 320,000 distinct CDR3 sequences in the sample, roughly 24% were seen once. Material: naive CD8+ T cells from blood, with Jurkat cell RNA spiked in. Subset defined: FACS-sorted CD8+CD4-CCR7+CD45RA+ naive T cells. Every receptor here comes from a human donor in good health. Some libraries in this study had Jurkat cell RNA spiked in.

The chain employs TRBV11-2 and TRBJ2-1, with unresolved D. Trimming cost V 5 bases and J 8 bases, with 19 bases left between them. Looked up from germline, CDR1 is SGHAT and CDR2 is FQNNGV. CDR3 length: 15 residues. The CDR3 reads CASSEPGPGAHEQFF. The CDR3 DNA is TGTGCCAGCAGCGAGCCCGGACCGGGCGCCCATGAGCAGTTCTTC.

About this clonotype itself: Compared with germline, one end of the junction differs, possibly owing to a read error. The chain links TRBV28 to TRBJ2-5; TRBD1 agrees at 9 bases. The CDR3 length is 14 residues. Per the germline V gene, CDR1 is MDHEN and CDR2 is SYDVKM. The CDR3 is CASSAGTGQDTQYF. The CDR3 coding sequence is TGTGCTAGCAGTGCCGGGACAGGGCAAGACACCCAGTACTTT.

This clonotype was detected a few times. This chain uses TRBV19 with TRBJ2-1; no definite D call. The ends were cut back, 5 bases at V and 8 bases at J, with 10 bases in the middle. Germline V CDR1 and CDR2: LNHDA, SQIVND (reference sequence). The CDR3 spans 12 residues. CDR3 nucleotides: TGTGCCAGTAGTTTACAGTGGGATGAGCAGTTCTTC. This encodes CASSLQWDEQFF.